This T cell receptor beta chain originates from a study of cytomegalovirus exposure and HLA in healthy donors. Study overall: Both the roughly 120 validation repertoires and the approximately 700 first-cohort repertoires used the same platform, as reported by a later analysis. The study's findings and limits: There were three CMV-associated chains whose specificity for CMV antigens was confirmed in vitro. Cytomegalovirus association was assigned to about 150 TCR beta chains.

Concerning this clone itself: The antigen is undetermined.

Among the roughly 120 subjects of the validation cohort, separate from the roughly 600-subject first cohort, were the donors. V dropped 6 bases and J dropped 3; count of bases not matched to a gene: 5. The CDR3 is 14 residues long. Looked up from germline, CDR1 is SGDLS and CDR2 is YYNGEE. Some clones are missing from TCRdb's copy, which holds only in-frame ones; the method was immunoSEQ multiplex PCR. The data contain 130,000 to 150,000 clones, about 83% of them singletons. The sequence was collected from a woman aged 30 to 39 in good health and CMV-seronegative. The source material was PBMCs. The chain employs TRBV9 and TRBJ2-2; 7 bases match TRBD2. CDR3 in amino acids: CASTGTTDTGELFF. CDR3 in DNA: TGTGCCAGCACCGGGACTACCGACACCGGGGAGCTGTTTTTT.